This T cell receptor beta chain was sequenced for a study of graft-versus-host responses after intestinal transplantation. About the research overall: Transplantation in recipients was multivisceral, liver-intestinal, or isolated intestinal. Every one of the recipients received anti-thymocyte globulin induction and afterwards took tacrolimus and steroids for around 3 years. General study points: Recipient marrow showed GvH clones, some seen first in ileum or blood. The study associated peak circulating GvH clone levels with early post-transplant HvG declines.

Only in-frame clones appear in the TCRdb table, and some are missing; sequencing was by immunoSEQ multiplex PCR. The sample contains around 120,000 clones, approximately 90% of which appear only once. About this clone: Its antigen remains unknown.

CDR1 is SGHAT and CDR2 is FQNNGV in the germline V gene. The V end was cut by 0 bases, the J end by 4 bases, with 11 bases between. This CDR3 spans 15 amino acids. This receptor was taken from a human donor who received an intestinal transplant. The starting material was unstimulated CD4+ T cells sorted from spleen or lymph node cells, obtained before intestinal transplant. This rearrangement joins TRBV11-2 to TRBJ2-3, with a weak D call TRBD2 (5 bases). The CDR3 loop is CASSLEVSEADTQYF. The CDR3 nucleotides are TGTGCCAGCAGCTTAGAAGTTAGCGAGGCAGATACGCAGTATTTT. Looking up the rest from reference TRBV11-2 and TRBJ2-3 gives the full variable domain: EAGVAQSPRYKIIEKRQSVAFWCNPISGHATLYWYQQILGQGPKLLIQFQNNGVVDDSQLPKDRFSAERLKGVDSTLKIQPAKLEDSAVYLCASSLEVSEADTQYFGPGTRLTVL.